This T cell receptor (beta chain) was captured by sequencing in a study of T-cell memory formation after mild COVID-19. Study-level information: TCR clusters largely stayed donor specific.

From the 5' RACE reads, TCRdb called clonotypes with MiXCR, one entry per CDR3 protein. The data hold roughly 240,000 distinct CDR3 sequences, with roughly 16% observed a single time. Study-level findings and limits: Certain responding clones were present in pre-infection memory, suggesting participation of cross-reactive memory. CD8+ contracting clones occupied EMRA, while CD4+ ones occupied mainly CM and EM.

Trimming took 10 bases from V and 3 from J; bases not matched to a gene: 8. The germline CDR1 and CDR2 sequences are MNHEY and SVGEGT. The CDR3 totals 13 residues. Details on this clonotype: Its specificity is unknown.

Sequencing used PBMCs or a T cell subset sorted from them (not recorded which). This chain connects TRBV6-2 or TRBV6-3 to TRBJ2-5; 7 nucleotides line up with TRBD2. The sequence was obtained from a man aged 18 to 30 who had mild COVID-19 (a few samples of this study predate the infection). Cell type and time point are not known. The CDR3 coding sequence is TGTGCCACCGAGGGGCTAGCGGAAGAGACCCAGTACTTC. It is translated as CATEGLAEETQYF.